This T cell receptor (beta chain) was sequenced in a study of T cell clones after liver transplantation. Background on the study: Post-transplant blood was tracked for graft-donor-reactive T cell clones identified in a pre-transplant mixed lymphocyte reaction.

This clone has only a few counts. TCRdb's table, derived via immunoSEQ multiplex PCR, lists solely in-frame clones and lacks some. The sample has several thousand clones, approximately 84% seen once. CDR1 is SNHLY, CDR2 FYNNEI, per germline. This CDR3 is built from 12 residues. The junction had 0 bases not matched to a gene; V was cut back by 4 bases and J by 5 bases. Sequenced material: CD8+ T cells from blood, taken before liver transplant. This TCR derives from a human donor who received a liver transplant. The chain has TRBV2 and TRBJ2-7; 9 bases match TRBD2. The CDR3 reads CASSGTSDEQYF. In DNA, the CDR3 is TGTGCCAGCAGTGGGACTAGCGACGAGCAGTACTTC.